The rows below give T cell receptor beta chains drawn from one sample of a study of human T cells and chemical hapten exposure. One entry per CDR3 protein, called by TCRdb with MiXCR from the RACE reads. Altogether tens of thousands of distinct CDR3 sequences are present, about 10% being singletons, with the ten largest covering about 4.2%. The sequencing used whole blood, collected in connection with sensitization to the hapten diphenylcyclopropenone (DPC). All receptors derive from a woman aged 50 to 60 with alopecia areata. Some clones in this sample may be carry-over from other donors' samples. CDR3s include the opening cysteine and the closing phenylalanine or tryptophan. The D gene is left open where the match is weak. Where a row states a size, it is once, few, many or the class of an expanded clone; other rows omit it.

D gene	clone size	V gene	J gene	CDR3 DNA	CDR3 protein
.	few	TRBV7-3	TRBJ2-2	TGTGCCAGCAGCTTTGGAGGGATTGGCACCGGGGAGCTGTTTTTT	CASSFGGIGTGELFF
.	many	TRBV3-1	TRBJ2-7	TGTGCCAGCAGCTCGGGCCGGCGCGAGCAGTACTTC	CASSSGRREQYF
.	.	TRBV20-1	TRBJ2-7	TGCAGTGCTACGAGGCAGGGGAGCTCCTACGAGCAGTACTTC	CSATRQGSSYEQYF
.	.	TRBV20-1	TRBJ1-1	TGCAGTGCGACCGGACATCGGGGGGCTTTCTTT	CSATGHRGAFF
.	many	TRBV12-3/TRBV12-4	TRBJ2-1	TGTGCCAGCAGTTTTGGAAAGACGTACGATGAGCAGTTCTTC	CASSFGKTYDEQFF
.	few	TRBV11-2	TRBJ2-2	TGTGCCAGCAGCTTATCTGACTTTAACACCGGGGAGCTGTTTTTT	CASSLSDFNTGELFF
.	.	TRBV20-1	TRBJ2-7	TGCAGTGCTAGAGATCTGTCTGGGGGTCCCTACGAGCAGTACTTC	CSARDLSGGPYEQYF
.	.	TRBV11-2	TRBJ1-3	TGTGCCAGCAGCTCAAAGCTTGGGACTGGAAACACCATATATTTT	CASSSKLGTGNTIYF
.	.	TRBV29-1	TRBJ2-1	TGCAGCGTTGAGTCCCAGGGCCACAATGAGCAGTTCTTC	CSVESQGHNEQFF
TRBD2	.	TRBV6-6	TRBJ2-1	TGTGCCAGCCGACTAGCCGGGAATGAAAAGCAGTTCTTC	CASRLAGNEKQFF
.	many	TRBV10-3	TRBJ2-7	TGTGCCATCAGTGAGTCGAGGGGGAAGAACTCCTACGAGCAGTACTTC	CAISESRGKNSYEQYF
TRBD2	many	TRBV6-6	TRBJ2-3	TGTGCCAGCAGCCCTCCCGGGACTAGAACAGATACGCAGTATTTT	CASSPPGTRTDTQYF
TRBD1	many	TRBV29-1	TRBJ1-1	TGCAGCGTTGGAGGGACAGGGGGCGAAGGTTTT	CSVGGTGGEGF
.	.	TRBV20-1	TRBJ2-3	TGCAGTGCTAGCCACCCCCCCTCGGCGGGAAGAAGCACAGATACGCAGTATTTT	CSASHPPSAGRSTDTQYF
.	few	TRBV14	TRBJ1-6	TGTGCCAGCAGCCCACCAGGGAGCCACAATTCACCCCTCCACTTT	CASSPPGSHNSPLHF
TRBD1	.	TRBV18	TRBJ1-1	TGTGCCAGCTCAAAGGACAGGAAATACACTGAAGCTTTCTTT	CASSKDRKYTEAFF
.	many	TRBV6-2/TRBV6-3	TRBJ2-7	TGTGCCAGCAGCCCCAGCTCCTACGAGCAGTACTTC	CASSPSSYEQYF
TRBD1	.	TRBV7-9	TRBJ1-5	TGTGCCAGCAGCTTACGGCATGGGGACAGGGAGGATCAGCCCCAGCATTTT	CASSLRHGDREDQPQHF
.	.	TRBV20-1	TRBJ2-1	TGCAGTGCTAGAAAGCCTAGCAGGACTTACAATGAGCAGTTCTTC	CSARKPSRTYNEQFF
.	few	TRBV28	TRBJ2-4	TGTGCCAGCGGCTGGTCCACGGTCAAAAACATTCAGTACTTC	CASGWSTVKNIQYF
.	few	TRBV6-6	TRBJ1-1	TGTGCCAGCAGAACTGCAGGGATGAACACTGAAGCTTTCTTT	CASRTAGMNTEAFF
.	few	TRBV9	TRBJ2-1	TGTGCCAGCAATATGGTAGCGGCGGGCAATGAGCAGTTCTTC	CASNMVAAGNEQFF
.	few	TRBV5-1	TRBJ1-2	TGCGCCAGCAGCCCCGGACAGAACTATGGCTACACCTTC	CASSPGQNYGYTF
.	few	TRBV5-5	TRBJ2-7	TGTGCCAGCAGCTTGCGGGGGACCGAGAACTCCTACGAGCAGTACTTC	CASSLRGTENSYEQYF
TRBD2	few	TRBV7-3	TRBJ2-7	TGTGCCAGCAGCTTCTTCCGACTAGCGGGATTCTACGAGCAGTACTTC	CASSFFRLAGFYEQYF
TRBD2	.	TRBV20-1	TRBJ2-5	TGCAGTGCTAGATCACTAGCGGGGCGAGAGACCCAGTACTTC	CSARSLAGRETQYF
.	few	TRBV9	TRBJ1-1	TGTGCCAGCAGCTCCGGGAAAAACACTGAAGCTTTCTTT	CASSSGKNTEAFF
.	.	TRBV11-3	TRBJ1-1	TGTGCCAGCAGCTTAGGAGGTGGGACCACTGAAGCTTTCTTT	CASSLGGGTTEAFF
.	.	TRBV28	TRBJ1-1	TGTGCCAGCAGTTTATCTACTGAAGCTTTCTTT	CASSLSTEAFF
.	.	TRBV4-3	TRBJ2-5	TGCGCCAGCAGCCCCCAACTGGGGGGACAAGAGACCCAGTACTTC	CASSPQLGGQETQYF
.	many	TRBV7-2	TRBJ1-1	TGTGCCAGCAGCTTACAGGCTCTAAACACTGAAGCTTTCTTT	CASSLQALNTEAFF
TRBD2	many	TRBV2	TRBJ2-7	TGTGCCGGTCAGAAGGTAGCGGGAGCTTACGAGCAGTACTTC	CAGQKVAGAYEQYF
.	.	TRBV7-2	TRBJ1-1	TGTGCCAGCAGCTTTTCCGAGGTCACTGAAGCTTTCTTT	CASSFSEVTEAFF
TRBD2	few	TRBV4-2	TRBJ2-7	TGTGCCAGCAGCCTCTCCCTCCAGGGCGGGGGCTACGAGCAGTACTTC	CASSLSLQGGGYEQYF
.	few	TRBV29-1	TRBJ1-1	TGCAGCGTTGAATACGGAGGGGCTTTCTTT	CSVEYGGAFF
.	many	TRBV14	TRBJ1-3	TGTGCCAGCAGCCAAGATTATGGTAGACCAGGAAACACCATATATTTT	CASSQDYGRPGNTIYF
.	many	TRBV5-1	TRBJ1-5	TGCGCCAGCAGCGTCCATTCAGGGGGCAATCAGCCCCAGCATTTT	CASSVHSGGNQPQHF
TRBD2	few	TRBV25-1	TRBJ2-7	TGTGCCAGCAGTGTGAAGGCACTAGCGGGGGTTTCGGAGCAGTACTTC	CASSVKALAGVSEQYF
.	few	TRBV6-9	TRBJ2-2	TGTGCCAGCACCCCCCGGACAAAGGGGGGACTAAACACCGGGGAGCTGTTTTTT	CASTPRTKGGLNTGELFF
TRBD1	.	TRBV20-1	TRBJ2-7	TGCAGTGCTACCCCTGCAGGGGGTCATGGTACGGTCGAGCAGTACTTC	CSATPAGGHGTVEQYF
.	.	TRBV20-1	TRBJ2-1	TGCAGTGCTAGTGGAGGGCCCAACAATGAGCAGTTCTTC	CSASGGPNNEQFF